These 3 T cell receptor beta chains were sequenced from one sample in a study of blood T cell repertoires in COVID-19. The data were produced by immunoSEQ multiplex PCR, yet TCRdb's version contains in-frame clones alone and is incomplete. Here the sample spans around 130,000 clones, less than 90% being singletons. The material sequenced was peripheral blood. Receptors were obtained from a man aged 65-85 years with acute or convalescent COVID-19.

The gene calls are TRBV5-6 and TRBJ1-1; tentatively, D is TRBD1 (5 bases). CDR1 is SGHDT and CDR2 is YYEEEE in the germline V gene. With 3 bases removed from V and 4 bases from J, the gap between germline ends came to 13 bases. This CDR3 region has 14 residues. The CDR3 nucleotides read TGTGCCAGCAGCTACCCAGGGTCCCCCACTGAAGCTTTCTTT. It is translated as CASSYPGSPTEAFF. The complete variable domain, with remaining parts taken from reference TRBV5-6 and TRBJ1-1, reads DAGVTQSPTHLIKTRGQQVTLRCSPKSGHDTVSWYQQALGQGPQFIFQYYEEEERQRGNFPDRFSGHQFPNYSSELNVNALLLGDSALYLCASSYPGSPTEAFFGQGTRLTVV.

This clone has only one observation. The CDR3 bases are TGTGCCAGCTCACCTAGGACAGGGCAGAGCACTGAAGCTTTCTTT. Amino acids: CASSPRTGQSTEAFF. The J gene is TRBJ1-1, the V gene TRBV18; 8 bases are a match to TRBD1. The CDR3 extends over 15 amino acids. The germline gives CDR1 KGHSH, CDR2 LQKENI. After removal of 3 bases from V and 4 bases from J, the junction contained 7 bases not matched to a gene.

The V and J genes are TRBV28 and TRBJ1-5, with D perhaps matching TRBD1 (5 bases). Between the trimmed V and J ends, which lost 3 bases and 4 bases, there was a span of 10 bases. The CDR3 consists of 14 residues. Per germline, CDR1 MDHEN and CDR2 SYDVKM. DNA for the CDR3: TGTGCCAGCAGTTTGGCAGGGTGGAATCAGCCCCAGCATTTT. Translating it yields CASSLAGWNQPQHF.